This TCR beta chain was captured by sequencing in a study of blood T cell repertoires in COVID-19. Assay used: immunoSEQ multiplex PCR; TCRdb lists only in-frame clones, some missing. The table includes a few hundred thousand clones, around nine tenths detected once. Enrolled through a virtual design, the participants were between roughly 18 and 100 years of age and came from under 25 US areas. Donors were grouped by their self-reported clinical history. This TCR derives from a woman in her thirties who had recovered from COVID-19. The specimen sequenced was PBMCs or T cells enriched from blood (not recorded which).

The CDR3 nucleotides read TGTGCCAGCAGTATGGGACAGGGACGTGGCTACACCTTC. This translates into CASSMGQGRGYTF. This chain joins TRBV12-3 or TRBV12-4 and TRBJ1-2, with 9 bases lining up with TRBD1. The J segment lost 7 bases and the V segment lost 5 bases, leaving 5 bases of the junction unmatched. This CDR3 is built from 13 residues.